The 27 T cell receptor beta chains below come from one sample, sequenced in a study of blood T cells in healthy people across ages. PCR was performed a second time for about 6 to 11 cycles using a sample-barcoded 5' primer and a J-beta primer mix. Using its own MiXCR run on the 5' RACE reads, TCRdb lists one record per CDR3 protein. Of around 1,100,000 distinct CDR3 sequences in the sample, about two fifths are singletons; the top ten hold around 13%. The sample was blood. These receptor sequences come from a man aged 18 to 30 in good health.

The V gene is TRBV6-2 or TRBV6-3, the J gene TRBJ1-5; no clear D gene. V dropped 5 bases and J dropped 0 bases, with 11 bases sitting between them. Germline values: CDR1 MNHEY, CDR2 SVGEGT. The CDR3 is 15 amino acids. The CDR3 loop is CASSDRRNSNQPQHF. The CDR3, as DNA: TGTGCCAGCAGTGACCGACGGAATAGCAATCAGCCCCAGCATTTT.

In this sample, this clonotype turned up a few times. The V call is TRBV2, the J call TRBJ1-1; a possible D gene is TRBD1 (5 bases). V lost 6 bases and J lost 0, with 11 bases in between. Germline CDR1 is SNHLY and CDR2 is FYNNEI. The CDR3 covers 14 residues. CDR3 sequence (DNA): TGTGCCAGCAGACAAGACAGTTTGAACACTGAAGCTTTCTTT. Residues: CASRQDSLNTEAFF.

The chain is built from TRBV13 and TRBJ2-5; D unclear. The germline V gene encodes CDR1 PRHDT and CDR2 FYEKMQ (reference sequence). CDR3 size: 13 residues. Trimming removed 3 bases from V and 4 bases from J, with 9 bases in between. The CDR3: CASSFARLETQYF. As DNA, the CDR3 is TGTGCCAGCAGCTTCGCTAGACTAGAGACCCAGTACTTC.

This clonotype was counted a single time. One end of the junction varies from germline; a read error may be responsible. The V and J genes are TRBV20-1 and TRBJ1-2; D not certain. The CDR3 has 12 amino acids. Germline V lookup: CDR1 DFQATT, CDR2 SNEGSKA (reference sequence). The CDR3 DNA is TGCAGTGCTAGTTGGGAAGTCTATGGCTACGCCTTC. Translated: CSASWEVYGYAF.

This clonotype has just a few counts. This chain connects TRBV25-1 to TRBJ2-3; TRBD2 matches 7 bases. Germline V gene sequence: CDR1 MGHDK, CDR2 SYGVNS. The CDR3 has 15 residues. V trimming: 0 bases; J trimming: 1 base; junction bases outside the gene matches: 1. The CDR3 region has the DNA TGTGCCAGCAGTGAATATGCGGGGGGCACAGATACGCAGTATTTT. Translated: CASSEYAGGTDTQYF. The full variable domain, completed using reference TRBV25-1 and TRBJ2-3, is EADIYQTPRYLVIGTGKKITLECSQTMGHDKMYWYQQDPGMELHLIHYSYGVNSTEKGDLSSESTVSRIRTEHFPLTLESARPSHTSQYLCASSEYAGGTDTQYFGPGTRLTVL.

V and J are TRBV20-1 and TRBJ1-2; 8 positions match TRBD1. The CDR3 covers 15 residues. Germline V CDR1 and CDR2: DFQATT, SNEGSKA (reference sequence). V lost 2 bases, J lost 2 bases, and 7 bases stayed unmatched. The CDR3 loop reads CSARWVAGGNYGYTF. In DNA, the CDR3 is TGCAGTGCTAGATGGGTCGCAGGGGGCAACTATGGCTACACCTTC.

Concerning this clonotype itself: A read error may produce the germline difference seen at one junction end. The rearrangement joins TRBV6-2 or TRBV6-3 to TRBJ2-5; 7 bases match TRBD1. The germline gives CDR1 MNHEY, CDR2 SVGEGT. This CDR3 has 15 residues. CDR3 sequence (DNA): TGTGCCGGCAGTTTCGACAGGGACACGGCCGGGGCCCAGTACTTC. This encodes CAGSFDRDTAGAQYF.

The V gene is TRBV27, the J gene TRBJ1-1; a weak D match, TRBD1 (5 bases). The CDR3 covers 14 residues. The germline gives CDR1 MNHEY, CDR2 SMNVEV (reference sequence). V lost 3 bases to trimming and J lost 4 bases, with 12 bases between them. The CDR3 is CASSLRREGTEAFF. The CDR3 DNA is TGTGCCAGCAGTTTGCGCAGGGAGGGCACTGAAGCTTTCTTT.

The chain uses TRBV20-1 and TRBJ2-3; 11 bases align to TRBD1. V shed 3 bases, J shed 4 bases, and the junction held 6 bases outside the gene matches. CDR1 and CDR2 (germline): DFQATT, SNEGSKA (reference sequence). CDR3 length: 15 amino acids. CDR3 region: CSASGDRGISDTQYF. The CDR3 DNA follows: TGCAGTGCTAGCGGGGACAGGGGGATATCAGATACGCAGTATTTT.

This rearrangement joins TRBV2 to TRBJ2-3; 7 positions match TRBD1. The germline V gene encodes CDR1 SNHLY and CDR2 FYNNEI. CDR3 length: 14 residues. Unmatched junction bases numbered 5, after V lost 5 bases and J lost 3 bases. The CDR3: CASSQGVLTDTQYF. The CDR3, as DNA: TGTGCCAGCAGTCAGGGGGTCTTGACAGATACGCAGTATTTT. Looking up the rest from reference TRBV2 and TRBJ2-3 gives the full variable domain: EPEVTQTPSHQVTQMGQEVILRCVPISNHLYFYWYRQILGQKVEFLVSFYNNEISEKSEIFDDQFSVERPDGSNFTLKIRSTKLEDSAMYFCASSQGVLTDTQYFGPGTRLTVL.

The chain links TRBV4-2 to TRBJ1-1, with TRBD1 identical over 7 bases. V was pared by 1 base and J by 1 base, with 6 bases of the junction left unmatched. The CDR3 runs to 16 residues. Germline V gene data show CDR1 as LGHNA and CDR2 as YNFKEQ. CDR3 DNA sequence: TGTGCCAGCAGCCAAGTCGGTTGGACAGGGAACACTGAAGCTTTCTTT. Translating it yields CASSQVGWTGNTEAFF.

This rearrangement joins TRBV12-3 or TRBV12-4 to TRBJ2-1; D possibly corresponds to TRBD2 (6 bases). This CDR3 comprises 17 residues. Trimming took 1 base from V and 6 from J, leaving 19 bases between them. The CDR3 protein is CASSLVRRVISPNEQFF. The CDR3 nucleotides read TGTGCCAGCAGTTTAGTCAGGAGGGTCATCAGCCCCAATGAGCAGTTCTTC.

This clonotype was seen at least ten times. The chain is built from TRBV12-3 or TRBV12-4 and TRBJ2-1, with D possibly TRBD1 on 5 matching bases. This CDR3 spans 14 amino acids. Trimming pared 2 bases from V and 9 bases from J, leaving 14 bases between. CDR3 sequence: CASSLTTALGEQFF. CDR3 bases: TGTGCCAGCAGTTTAACGACAGCTTTGGGTGAGCAGTTCTTC.

The V and J genes are TRBV20-1 and TRBJ2-1; possible D gene TRBD2, 5 bases. V dropped 6 bases and J dropped 2 bases, with 23 bases sitting between them. CDR1 and CDR2 (germline): DFQATT, SNEGSKA (reference sequence). The CDR3 is 17 amino acids. The CDR3 here is CSAQSSVGEEAYNEQFF. The CDR3 DNA reads as TGCAGTGCCCAGAGTTCGGTCGGGGAAGAAGCCTACAATGAGCAGTTCTTC.

This clonotype was counted once. J is TRBJ1-5 and V is TRBV20-1; unclear D gene. V gave up 0 bases and J gave up 3 bases, with 9 bases separating them. Germline V gives CDR1 DFQATT, CDR2 SNEGSKA (reference sequence). The CDR3 is made up of 14 amino acids. The chain's CDR3 is CSARDTGTNQPQHF. CDR3 nucleotide sequence: TGCAGTGCTAGAGACACGGGCACCAATCAGCCCCAGCATTTT.

This clonotype was seen a few times. The chain recombines TRBV6-2 or TRBV6-3 with TRBJ1-1; tentative D call: TRBD1 (5 bases). The CDR3 loop spans 14 amino acids. CDR1 and CDR2 (germline): MNHEY, SVGEGT. Trimming stripped 5 bases from V and 0 bases from J, with 10 bases between. The CDR3 sequence: CASSGREVNTEAFF. CDR3 DNA sequence: TGTGCCAGCAGTGGCAGGGAGGTGAACACTGAAGCTTTCTTT.

The chain's CDR3 is CASSLGRVRNNEQFF. CDR3 nucleotide sequence: TGTGCCAGCAGCTTGGGCAGGGTAAGGAACAATGAGCAGTTCTTC. The chain couples TRBV7-2 to TRBJ2-1; TRBD1 might be the D (5 bases). The germline V gene encodes CDR1 SGHTA and CDR2 FQGNSA. V lost 3 bases to trimming and J lost 5 bases, with 14 bases between them. The CDR3 has 15 amino acids.

This clonotype was seen more than once but under ten times. The rearrangement joins TRBV7-2 to TRBJ1-5; no reliable D call. The V and J ends lost 5 bases and 3 bases respectively, with 14 bases between them. Germline lookup yields CDR1 SGHTA and CDR2 FQGNSA. CDR3 length equals 15 residues. The CDR3 nucleotides are TGTGCCAGCAGCCCCCGGGTGGGTATCAATCAGCCCCAGCATTTT. It specifies CASSPRVGINQPQHF.

The chain carries TRBV9 and TRBJ1-1; a possible D gene is TRBD1 (5 bases). The V end lost 0 bases, the J end lost 0 bases, and 15 bases lay between the germline ends. The germline V gene has CDR1 SGDLS and CDR2 YYNGEE. The CDR3 spans 17 residues. CDR3 sequence: CASSVGPGGVMNTEAFF. The DNA of the CDR3 is TGTGCCAGCAGCGTAGGGCCCGGAGGGGTTATGAACACTGAAGCTTTCTTT.

The gene calls are TRBV2 and TRBJ2-6, with D perhaps being TRBD1 or TRBD2 (5 bases each). CDR1 is SNHLY, CDR2 FYNNEI, per germline. This CDR3 comprises 16 residues. V was cut by 6 bases and J by 0 bases, with 12 bases left in between. This chain's CDR3 is CASSEGWDSGANVLTF. In DNA form, the CDR3 reads TGTGCCAGCAGCGAGGGGTGGGACTCTGGGGCCAACGTCCTGACTTTC.

The chain joins TRBV7-3 to TRBJ1-2; no firm D call. The V end was cut by 1 base, the J end by 8 bases, with 11 bases between. Germline V gives CDR1 SGHTA, CDR2 FQGTGA. This CDR3 spans 13 amino acids. CDR3 sequence: CASSLIQLGGYTF. DNA for the CDR3: TGTGCCAGCAGCTTAATCCAATTAGGGGGCTACACCTTC.

CDR3 sequence: CASTHRDRSYEQYF. The DNA for the CDR3 is TGTGCCAGCACCCACCGGGACAGATCCTACGAGCAGTACTTC. The rearrangement joins TRBV7-9 to TRBJ2-7, with 7 bases identical to TRBD1. Germline loops: CDR1 SEHNR, CDR2 FQNEAQ (reference sequence). V was pared by 7 bases and J by 1 base, with 7 bases of the junction left unmatched. There are 14 residues in the CDR3.

J is TRBJ2-5 and V is TRBV19; the D gene is possibly TRBD2 (5 bases). This CDR3 has 13 amino acids. V was trimmed by 2 bases and J by 5 bases, leaving 9 bases between them. Germline CDR1 reads LNHDA; CDR2 reads SQIVND (reference sequence). The CDR3 bases are TGTGCCAGTAGTATAAAGGGCGGGGAGACCCAGTACTTC. This translates into CASSIKGGETQYF.

The sample holds a few counts of this clonotype. The J gene is TRBJ2-4, the V gene TRBV4-3, with D unresolved. This CDR3 has 18 residues. The V gene lost 0 bases and the J gene lost 0 bases, with 15 bases spanning the gap. Germline V gives CDR1 LGHNA, CDR2 YSLEER. Here the CDR3 DNA reads TGCGCCAGCAGCCAAGATCGTCTACTATCCCTAGCCAAAAACATTCAGTACTTC. Translated, it gives CASSQDRLLSLAKNIQYF.

Ten or more counts support this clonotype. This sequence joins TRBV20-1 and TRBJ1-2, with 9 bases identical to TRBD1. CDR3 length: 11 residues. The germline CDR1 and CDR2 sequences are DFQATT and SNEGSKA (reference sequence). CDR3 protein: CTGQGAYGYTF. Written as DNA, the CDR3 is TGCACGGGACAGGGTGCCTATGGCTACACCTTC.

This chain's CDR3 is CASSPLDTANYGYTF. Here the CDR3 DNA reads TGTGCCAGCAGCCCCCTGGACACCGCTAACTATGGCTACACCTTC. The V gene is TRBV14, the J gene TRBJ1-2; perhaps TRBD1 as D (5 bases). From germline, CDR1 is SGHDN and CDR2 FVKESK. This CDR3 is built from 15 residues. Trimming cost V 4 bases and J 0 bases, with 12 bases left between them.

This chain links TRBV29-1 with TRBJ1-2, with 7 positions matching TRBD1. CDR1 and CDR2 from the germline V gene are SQVTM and ANQGSEA. V lost 6 bases to trimming and J lost 0 bases; unmatched junction nucleotides: 10. This CDR3 spans 15 amino acids. The CDR3 region has the DNA TGCAGCGTCTCCCGACAGGGATCAACTAACTATGGCTACACCTTC. This codes for CSVSRQGSTNYGYTF.